Following are 30 T cell receptor beta chains from one sample sequenced in a study of tumor and adjacent non-tumor tissue in lung cancer. Three rounds of nested PCR, following a modified ARM-PCR protocol, produced the TCRbeta library. TCRdb re-called the multiplex PCR reads through MiXCR, storing one row per CDR3 protein. The data show about 80,000 distinct CDR3 sequences, about four fifths seen once. RNA was extracted from bulk tissue without any cell sorting. Distant lung tissue was collected more than 3 cm away from the tumor edge. The material sequenced was distant non-tumor lung tissue. These receptors all stem from a man between 60 and 75 years old with non-small cell lung cancer.

This clonotype has ten or more counts. The chain uses TRBV20-1 and TRBJ1-5; possible D gene TRBD1, 5 bases. Germline CDR1 and CDR2: DFQATT and SNEGSKA (reference sequence). CDR3 size: 14 residues. The ends were cut back, 4 bases at V and 0 bases at J, with 10 bases in the middle. The CDR3 loop is CSAIGENSNQPQHF. The CDR3 DNA reads as TGCAGTGCTATAGGGGAAAATAGCAATCAGCCCCAGCATTTT.

V is TRBV30 and J is TRBJ1-5; TRBD1 matches at 8 bases. Germline V gives CDR1 GTSNPN, CDR2 SVGIG (reference sequence). The CDR3 is 15 amino acids. Trimming removed 3 bases from V and 8 bases from J; junction bases left unmatched: 12. The CDR3 region is CAWRSTGDHNEPQHF. The CDR3 coding sequence is TGTGCCTGGAGATCGACAGGGGACCATAATGAGCCCCAGCATTTT.

In the case of this clonotype: The junction does not match germline at one end; this may be a read error. The V and J genes are TRBV13 and TRBJ2-1; D not certain. The CDR3 contains 15 residues. Germline V CDR1 and CDR2: PRHDT, FYEKMQ (reference sequence). Here the CDR3 DNA reads TGTGCCAGCAGCCGATCGTGGATCTCCTACAATAAGCAGTTCTTC. Protein product: CASSRSWISYNKQFF.

About this clonotype: The junction and the germline gene differ at one end; a read error may be behind it. This chain connects TRBV11-2 to TRBJ1-6; TRBD1 might be the D (5 bases). This CDR3 spans 15 amino acids. The germline gives CDR1 SGHAT, CDR2 FQNNGV. The CDR3 DNA is TGTGCCAGCGGCTTGGACATAAGATATAATTCACCCCTCCACTTT. This gives the protein CASGLDIRYNSPLHF. Using reference TRBV11-2 and TRBJ1-6 for the parts outside the CDR3, the full variable domain is EAGVAQSPRYKIIEKRQSVAFWCNPISGHATLYWYQQILGQGPKLLIQFQNNGVVDDSQLPKDRFSAERLKGVDSTLKIQPAKLEDSAVYLCASGLDIRYNSPLHFGNGTRLTVT.

Of note for this clonotype: The final CDR3 position lacks the conserved phenylalanine or tryptophan, pointing to a likely read error. The rearrangement links TRBV5-1 to TRBJ2-5; D remains unclear. This CDR3 is built from 15 residues. V was cut by 0 bases and J by 2 bases, with 11 bases left in between. CDR1 and CDR2 (germline): SGHRS, YFSETQ. CDR3 sequence (DNA): TGCGCCAGCAGCTTGGTAGGGCAATCACAAGAGACCCAGTACTAC. The encoded protein is CASSLVGQSQETQYY.

In the case of this clonotype: A read error may produce the germline difference seen at one junction end. The chain couples TRBV11-3 to TRBJ2-7; 10 nucleotides line up with TRBD1. The CDR3 extends over 15 amino acids. The germline V gene has CDR1 SGHNT and CDR2 YENEEA. DNA of the CDR3: TGTGCCAGCAGCTCCCGACAGGGGGCTGGGTACAAGCAGTATTTC. Protein product: CASSSRQGAGYKQYF. Complete variable domain (other parts from reference TRBV11-3 and TRBJ2-7): EAGVVQSPRYKIIEKKQPVAFWCNPISGHNTLYWYLQNLGQGPELLIRYENEEAVDDSQLPKDRFSAERLKGVDSTLKIQPAELGDSAVYLCASSSRQGAGYKQYFGPGTRLTVT.

This clonotype was counted only a few times. The chain combines TRBV7-9 with TRBJ1-2, with 7 bases identical to TRBD1. The CDR3 runs to 15 residues. V shed 1 base and J 4 bases; nucleotides not matched to a gene: 6. CDR1 is SEHNR, CDR2 FQNEAQ, per germline (reference sequence). The CDR3 bases are TGTGCCAGCAGCTTAGAGCAGGGGGTCGGCTATGGCTACACCTTC. Protein: CASSLEQGVGYGYTF.

In its sample, this clonotype was seen once. A read error may produce the germline difference seen at one junction end. The V call is TRBV11-2, the J call TRBJ1-1; D might be TRBD1 (5 bases). Per the germline V gene, CDR1 is SGHAT and CDR2 is FQNNGV. The CDR3 loop spans 14 amino acids. CDR3 protein: CASNLVERGTEVIF. The CDR3 region has the DNA TGTGCCAGCAACTTAGTCGAGAGGGGCACTGAAGTTATCTTT.

The gene calls are TRBV4-1 and TRBJ2-3; tentative D call: TRBD1 (5 bases). TRBJ1-5 matches the DNA end more closely, so the J call is doubtful. Germline-derived CDR1 and CDR2 are MGHRA and YSYEKL. The CDR3 extends over 16 amino acids. For the CDR3, the DNA is TGCGCCAGCAGCCAACTGACCGGGCCACAGGTCGATATGCAGCATTTT. As protein: CASSQLTGPQVDMQHF.

In the case of this clonotype: In this CDR3 the conserved last residue, phenylalanine or tryptophan, is missing, so a read error is likely. The rearrangement links TRBV28 to TRBJ2-7; D is perhaps TRBD2 (7 bases). CDR3 size: 14 residues. Germline values: CDR1 MDHEN, CDR2 SYDVKM. In nucleotides, the CDR3 is TGCGCCAGCAGTTTCCGGGGGGCCCCATACGAGCAGTACCTC. Protein sequence: CASSFRGAPYEQYL.

As to this clonotype: An end of the junction does not agree with germline; a read error may underlie this. The chain is built from TRBV11-2 and TRBJ2-1, with a tentative D call TRBD1 (5 bases). CDR3 length: 17 amino acids. CDR1 and CDR2 from the germline V gene are SGHAT and FQNNGV. Here the CDR3 DNA reads TGTGCCAGCGGCTTAGTGACAGCCCAGGGCTCCTACAATGAGCAGTTCTTC. Encoded protein: CASGLVTAQGSYNEQFF.

Notes on this clonotype: A read error is likely, as this CDR3 ends without the conserved phenylalanine or tryptophan. Because the CDR3's place on the DNA is in doubt, the DNA is left out and the CDR3 is given as listed by TCRdb. The chain links TRBV11-2 to TRBJ2-5; the table calls TRBD1, which could not be checked here. In germline, CDR1 is SGHAT, CDR2 FQNNGV. Inclusive of both ends, the CDR3 amounts to 16 amino acids. The CDR3 reads CASSSTIGGPKEAQHI.

This clonotype was recorded only once. The chain recombines TRBV29-1 with TRBJ2-5, with 10 positions matching TRBD2. The CDR3 totals 16 residues. Germline V lookup: CDR1 SQVTM, CDR2 ANQGSEA. CDR3 sequence reads: CGIEATSGRIQETQYF. CDR3 in DNA: TGCGGCATTGAAGCGACTAGCGGGCGCATCCAAGAGACCCAGTACTTC.

The rearrangement links TRBV14 to TRBJ1-5, with D unresolved. Trimming took off 0 bases at V and 6 bases at J, with 6 bases between the two ends. The CDR3 has 13 amino acids. CDR1 and CDR2 from the germline V gene are SGHDN and FVKESK. The CDR3 DNA is TGTGCCAGCAGCCAAGATCTAGCTCAGCCCCAGCATTTT. Protein: CASSQDLAQPQHF.

For this clonotype: The junction shows a germline mismatch at one end, possibly a read error. The V gene is TRBV11-2, the J gene TRBJ2-5, with 7 bases matching TRBD1. CDR3 length: 14 residues. The V gene's germline CDR1 is SGHAT and CDR2 FQNNGV. This CDR3 reads CARISGQVQETLYF. CDR3 sequence (DNA): TGTGCCAGGATCTCTGGACAGGTCCAAGAGACCCTGTACTTC. Together with reference TRBV11-2 and TRBJ2-5, the CDR3 gives the full variable domain: EAGVAQSPRYKIIEKRQSVAFWCNPISGHATLYWYQQILGQGPKLLIQFQNNGVVDDSQLPKDRFSAERLKGVDSTLKIQPAKLEDSAVYLCARISGQVQETLYFGPGTRLLVL.

With respect to this clonotype: One end of the junction does not line up with germline, which may come from a read error. V gene TRBV11-2 combines with J gene TRBJ2-6; tentatively, D is TRBD1 (5 bases). CDR1 and CDR2 from the germline V gene are SGHAT and FQNNGV. The CDR3 runs to 14 residues. DNA of the CDR3: TGTGGCAGCAGTCCTATCTCTGGGGCCAACGCCCTGAGTTTC. It translates to CGSSPISGANALSF.

In regard to this clonotype: Because the CDR3 is missing its conserved closing phenylalanine or tryptophan, this is likely a read error. V and J are TRBV11-2 and TRBJ1-1, with a weak D call TRBD1 (6 bases). The CDR3 spans 14 residues. Germline-derived CDR1 and CDR2 are SGHAT and FQNNGV. DNA of the CDR3: TGTACCAGAATACCGGGACACCAGAACACTGAAGCTTTCATT. Translated: CTRIPGHQNTEAFI.

About this clonotype: An end of the junction does not agree with germline; a read error may underlie this. The rearrangement uses TRBV29-1 and TRBJ2-5, with a tentative D call TRBD2 (5 bases). Germline loops: CDR1 SQVTM, CDR2 ANQGSEA. The CDR3 extends over 11 amino acids. This CDR3 reads CSVAAGESQYF. The CDR3 region has the DNA TGTAGCGTTGCAGCCGGGGAGAGCCAGTACTTC.

With respect to this clonotype: Its ends do not fully match the called genes, so a read error is possible. The CDR3 coding sequence is TGTGCCAGCAGTTTGTGGGGGCGGACCACGGGGGAGCACTACTTC. This gives the protein CASSLWGRTTGEHYF. V and J are TRBV28 and TRBJ2-7, with D perhaps assigned TRBD1 or TRBD2 (6 bases each). CDR1 is MDHEN, CDR2 SYDVKM, per germline. The length of the CDR3 is 15 residues.

On this clonotype itself: A much larger clonotype is one base distant, so this may be a read error. The chain employs TRBV27 and TRBJ1-1; D might be TRBD1 (6 bases). This CDR3 region has 15 residues. Per germline, CDR1 MNHEY and CDR2 SMNVEV (reference sequence). CDR3 sequence: CASSLGAARNTEGFF. CDR3 nucleotide sequence: TGTGCCAGCAGTTTGGGGGCAGCCCGGAACACTGAAGGTTTCTTT.

The chain couples TRBV6-1 to TRBJ2-7; D may be TRBD1 or TRBD2 (5 bases each). This CDR3 is built from 16 residues. Germline V CDR1 and CDR2: MNHNS, SASEGT. This CDR3 reads CANSEDYGTGSYEQYF. The DNA for the CDR3 is TGTGCAAACAGTGAAGATTATGGGACGGGATCCTACGAGCAGTACTTC.

This clonotype occurred many times. The V call is TRBV6-7, the J call TRBJ2-1; 11 nucleotides match TRBD2. TRBV6-7 is labeled an ORF, and its function is uncertain. The CDR3 spans 20 residues. Trimming removed 3 bases from V and 7 bases from J; junction bases left unmatched: 20. The CDR3 spells CASSYNSGLAGGPGRNEQFF. Written as DNA, the CDR3 is TGTGCCAGCAGTTATAATAGCGGGCTAGCGGGAGGCCCCGGGCGAAATGAGCAGTTCTTC.

The V call is TRBV5-4, the J call TRBJ1-5; D call uncertain. Per the germline V gene, CDR1 is SGHNT and CDR2 is YYREEE (reference sequence). The length of the CDR3 is 15 residues. The V gene lost 4 bases and the J gene lost 1 base, with 12 bases spanning the gap. CDR3 DNA sequence: TGTGCCAGCAGCATTTTTGGTGGAAGCAATCAGCCCCAGCATTTT. It specifies CASSIFGGSNQPQHF.

In this sample, this clonotype turned up many times. The V and J genes are TRBV6-1 and TRBJ2-3; 10 bases are a match to TRBD1. Germline trimming cut 6 bases from V and 2 bases from J; bases unmatched to any gene: 5. The germline V gene has CDR1 MNHNS and CDR2 SASEGT. The CDR3 runs 15 residues. CDR3 sequence: CASSLGQGITDTQYF. DNA of the CDR3: TGTGCCAGCAGCCTGGGACAGGGGATCACAGATACGCAGTATTTT.

Notes on this clonotype: The junction does not match germline at one end; this may be a read error. This rearrangement joins TRBV12-3 or TRBV12-4 to TRBJ2-7, with D perhaps being TRBD1 or TRBD2 (6 bases each). This CDR3 is 14 amino acids long. The CDR3 protein is CTSSIGGQPQEQYF. CDR3 coding DNA: TGTACCAGCAGTATCGGGGGCCAGCCTCAAGAGCAATACTTC.

This clonotype was counted a single time. One end of the junction does not line up with germline, which may come from a read error. This chain links TRBV4-2 with TRBJ2-3; possibly TRBD1 for D (6 bases). Per the germline V gene, CDR1 is LGHNA and CDR2 is YNFKEQ. The CDR3 extends over 17 amino acids. CDR3 in DNA: TGTGCCAACAGCCCCCATTTGGGGGCCCAGGACACATATACGCAGTATTTT. Protein product: CANSPHLGAQDTYTQYF.

As for this clonotype: A clone one base away is much larger, so this may be a read error. The V call is TRBV28, the J call TRBJ1-5, with D uncertain. The CDR3 is 14 amino acids. V shed 6 bases and J shed 4 bases, with 13 bases lying between them. From germline, CDR1 is MDHEN and CDR2 SYDVKM. This CDR3 is CASSPRVKNQPQHF. CDR3 nucleotides: TGTGCCAGCAGCCCTCGGGTCAAAAATCAGCCCCAGCATTTT. The entire variable domain, with the rest obtained from reference TRBV28 and TRBJ1-5, is as follows: DVKVTQSSRYLVKRTGEKVFLECVQDMDHENMFWYRQDPGLGLRLIYFSYDVKMKEKGDIPEGYSVSREKKERFSLILESASTNQTSMYLCASSPRVKNQPQHFGDGTRLSIL.

This clonotype showed up just a few times. V is TRBV9 and J is TRBJ2-7, with D perhaps matching TRBD2 (6 bases). The V gene's germline CDR1 is SGDLS and CDR2 YYNGEE. The CDR3 spans 15 residues. Deletions cut 0 bases from V and 2 bases from J, with 12 bases between. CDR3 sequence reads: CASSVGPSVAYEQYF. CDR3 DNA sequence: TGTGCCAGCAGCGTAGGGCCTAGCGTTGCCTACGAGCAGTACTTC.

The rearrangement uses TRBV6-6 and TRBJ2-1, with D maybe TRBD2 (5 bases). The CDR3 loop spans 15 amino acids. CDR1 is MNHNY, CDR2 SVGAGI, per germline (reference sequence). V was clipped by 5 bases and J by 5 bases, with 16 bases between them. Here the CDR3 DNA reads TGTGCCAGCAGTCAATTAGTGGGAGTACACAATGAGCAGTTCTTC. It specifies CASSQLVGVHNEQFF.

With regard to this clonotype: The CDR3 does not close with the conserved phenylalanine or tryptophan, likely indicating a read error. The limits of the CDR3 on the DNA are not certain, so only TCRdb's listed CDR3 is given. V and J are TRBV6-6 and TRBJ1-1; the table's D call, TRBD1, has no DNA check behind it. The CDR3 length is 15 residues, termini included. The germline V gene has CDR1 MNHNY and CDR2 SVGAGI (reference sequence). CDR3 in amino acids: CASRGTGGHGTEALL.